Listed below are T cell receptor beta chains from one sample, sequenced in a study of naive and memory T cell subsets. MiXCR, applied by TCRdb to the UMI-ligation and nested PCR reads, yields one record per CDR3 protein. The table records 130,000 to 150,000 distinct CDR3 sequences, approximately 15% of them present only once. The sequenced sample consisted of naive CD4+ T cells from blood. These receptors were collected from a human donor in good health. Each CDR3 is given with its conserved first and last residue. D genes are given only for firm matches. Clone size is shown for a subset of rows, as once, few, many or a class of expanded clone.

abundance | j_gene | v_gene | d_gene | CDR3nt | CDR3aa
. | TRBJ2-1 | TRBV4-1 | TRBD2 | TGCGCCAGCAGCCGCGGACTAGCGGGAGAAAAAGTCCGATGGGGTGAGCAGTTCTTC | CASSRGLAGEKVRWGEQFF
. | TRBJ2-1 | TRBV12-3/TRBV12-4 | . | TGTGCCAGCAGTTTAGATATAGGACAAACCTACAATGAGCAGTTCTTC | CASSLDIGQTYNEQFF
. | TRBJ2-3 | TRBV7-9 | . | TGTGCCAGCAGCCCGACATACAGGGAGGCAGATACGCAGTATTTT | CASSPTYREADTQYF
. | TRBJ1-2 | TRBV25-1 | . | TGTGCCAGCAGTGAACGAGGACACACCCGAGGGGGCTACACCTTC | CASSERGHTRGGYTF
few | TRBJ2-5 | TRBV2 | . | TGTGCCAGCAGCGGTCGGAGGGGACAAGAGACCCAGTACTTC | CASSGRRGQETQYF
. | TRBJ2-5 | TRBV7-3 | . | TGTGCCAGCAGCACCTCAGGGGGGAGACAGACCCAGTACTTC | CASSTSGGRQTQYF
. | TRBJ2-1 | TRBV14 | TRBD2 | TGTGCCAGCAGCAAAGCGGGAGGAGCCTACAATGAGCAGTTCTTC | CASSKAGGAYNEQFF
. | TRBJ2-3 | TRBV5-6 | TRBD2 | TGTGCCAGCAGATCTGGACTAGCGGGAGTTTTCGATACGCAGTATTTT | CASRSGLAGVFDTQYF
. | TRBJ2-7 | TRBV11-2 | TRBD1 | TGTGCCAGCCGACGGGACAGCTCCTACGAGCAGTACTTC | CASRRDSSYEQYF
few | TRBJ2-7 | TRBV7-2 | TRBD1 | TGTGCCAGCAGCTTAGTACAGGGGGCGGGCTCCTACGAGCAGTACTTC | CASSLVQGAGSYEQYF